The 22 T cell receptor beta chains below were found in one sample sequenced in a study of blood T cells in healthy people across ages. Alongside a J-beta primer mix, a sample-barcoded 5' primer served in a second PCR lasting about 7 to 12 cycles. Via MiXCR, TCRdb re-called the 5' RACE reads, giving one row per CDR3 protein. The sample consists of roughly 680,000 distinct CDR3 sequences, around 52% of them appearing once. The sequenced material came from blood. These receptor sequences come from a woman older than 75 in good health.

This chain connects TRBV12-3 or TRBV12-4 to TRBJ2-1; no firm D call. Trimming removed 6 bases from V and 4 bases from J, with 10 bases in between. The CDR3 is made up of 13 amino acids. CDR3 bases: TGTGCCAGCAGAGAAAGGGCATACAATGAGCAGTTCTTC. Protein: CASRERAYNEQFF.

Ten or more counts support this clonotype. The chain links TRBV21-1 to TRBJ2-6. TRBV21-1 is shown as a pseudogene. CDR3 length equals 14 residues. This chain's CDR3 is CASSKLGGANVLTF. The CDR3 coding sequence is TGTGCCAGCAGCAAACTGGGCGGGGCCAACGTCCTGACTTTC.

This chain links TRBV20-1 with TRBJ2-3; 7 nucleotides align to TRBD1. Unmatched junction bases numbered 12, after V lost 8 bases and J lost 1 base. Germline V lookup: CDR1 DFQATT, CDR2 SNEGSKA (reference sequence). The CDR3 consists of 15 residues. The CDR3 spells CSTRRGDRGTDTQYF. CDR3 sequence (DNA): TGCAGTACCCGCAGAGGAGACAGGGGCACAGATACGCAGTATTTT.

The sample holds many counts of this clonotype. The V call is TRBV7-3, the J call TRBJ1-2; no firm D call. From germline, CDR1 is SGHTA and CDR2 FQGTGA. V was clipped by 5 bases and J by 5 bases, with 12 bases between them. The CDR3 length is 13 residues. The CDR3 spells CASSPAPGYGYTF. CDR3 nucleotide sequence: TGTGCCAGCAGCCCAGCCCCGGGTTATGGCTACACCTTC.

With respect to this clonotype: With a much larger clone just one base away, this may be a read error. The rearrangement links TRBV5-1 to TRBJ2-1; possibly TRBD1 for D (5 bases). The J call is doubtful: the DNA matches TRBJ2-7 better. Per germline, CDR1 SGHRS and CDR2 YFSETQ. CDR3 length: 16 residues. The CDR3 protein is CASSLDHDRSYNEQYF. The DNA of the CDR3 is TGCGCCAGCAGCTTGGATCATGACAGATCCTACAATGAGCAGTACTTC.

As for this clonotype: A much more abundant neighbour one base away suggests this may be a read error. This chain links TRBV29-1 with TRBJ2-4, with a possible D match to TRBD2 (5 bases). The germline V gene has CDR1 SQVTM and CDR2 ANQGSEA. The CDR3 spans 13 residues. The CDR3, as DNA: TGCAGCGTTCATCTGGGAGCCAAAAACATTCGGTACTTC. It translates to CSVHLGAKNIRYF.

To note about this clonotype: A much bigger clone sits one base away, suggesting this may be a read error. The CDR3 reads CASSSRRGSYNEQYF. The CDR3 nucleotides are TGTGCCAGCAGCTCCCGCCGAGGAAGCTACAATGAGCAGTACTTC. This rearrangement joins TRBV7-2 to TRBJ2-7, with D hard to call. This CDR3 has 15 amino acids. Germline values: CDR1 SGHTA, CDR2 FQGNSA. Between the trimmed V and J ends, which lost 4 bases and 7 bases, there was a span of 20 bases.

CDR3 in DNA: TGCGCCAGCAGCAGACAGGGTGGCGGTTACTCCTACGAGCAGTACTTC. It yields the protein CASSRQGGGYSYEQYF. This rearrangement joins TRBV5-1 to TRBJ2-7; 7 bases fit TRBD1. The germline gives CDR1 SGHRS, CDR2 YFSETQ. V trimming: 4 bases; J trimming: 0 bases; junction bases outside the gene matches: 10. The CDR3 is 16 amino acids.

This clonotype has at least ten counts. A read error is possible here, since a much larger clone lies one base away. The V call is TRBV7-2, the J call TRBJ1-1; perhaps TRBD1 as D (5 bases). The germline V gene encodes CDR1 SGHTA and CDR2 FQGNSA. V was shortened by 5 bases and J by 1 base, with 8 bases between the two germline ends. CDR3 length: 13 residues. CDR3 sequence: CASSVQENTEAFF. The DNA of the CDR3 is TGTGCCAGCAGCGTACAGGAGAACACTGAAGCTTTCTTT.

This chain joins TRBV10-3 and TRBJ2-5, with TRBD2 matching over 14 bases. The CDR3 covers 15 residues. V shed 7 bases, J shed 5 bases, and the junction held 6 bases outside the gene matches. CDR1 ENHRY and CDR2 SYGVKD come from the germline V gene. In nucleotides, the CDR3 is TGTGCCATCAATGGGACTAGCGGGGGAGCTGAGACCCAGTACTTC. Protein product: CAINGTSGGAETQYF.

This clonotype was seen many times. Here the CDR3 reads CASSLVAVLDEQYF. Here the CDR3 DNA reads TGCGCCAGCAGCTTGGTTGCAGTGCTCGACGAGCAGTACTTC. The gene calls are TRBV5-1 and TRBJ2-7, with unresolved D. V was pared by 0 bases and J by 5 bases, with 12 bases between. CDR1 is SGHRS and CDR2 is YFSETQ in the germline V gene. The CDR3 loop spans 14 amino acids.

The chain has TRBV18 and TRBJ2-3; no reliable D call. Germline CDR1 KGHSH, CDR2 LQKENI. The CDR3 runs to 15 residues. V shed 2 bases and J shed 1 base, with 10 bases lying between them. The DNA of the CDR3 is TGTGCCAGCTCACCAGGCCTAGAGGGCACAGATACGCAGTATTTT. Amino acids: CASSPGLEGTDTQYF.

The chain carries TRBV20-1 and TRBJ2-1, with 10 bases matching TRBD1. With 4 bases clipped from V and 9 bases from J, the junction kept 9 bases outside the gene matches. The V gene's germline CDR1 is DFQATT and CDR2 SNEGSKA (reference sequence). This CDR3 region has 14 residues. The CDR3 coding sequence is TGCAGTGCTAATCGACAGGGGGCGGGGAGTGAGCAGTTCTTC. This encodes CSANRQGAGSEQFF.

J is TRBJ1-4 and V is TRBV12-3 or TRBV12-4; TRBD1 might be the D (6 bases). Trimming pared 6 bases from V and 10 bases from J, leaving 15 bases between. The CDR3 runs to 13 residues. This CDR3 is CASSQREGGKLFF. The CDR3 nucleotides read TGTGCCAGCAGCCAGCGCGAGGGGGGAAAACTGTTTTTT.

The genes are TRBV7-9 and TRBJ2-7; the D gene is possibly TRBD2 (6 bases). CDR3 size: 14 residues. Germline CDR1 is SEHNR and CDR2 is FQNEAQ (reference sequence). The ends were cut back, 0 bases at V and 5 bases at J, with 11 bases in the middle. The CDR3 sequence is CASSLAGSFNEQYF. CDR3 sequence (DNA): TGTGCCAGCAGCTTAGCCGGGAGCTTCAACGAGCAGTACTTC. The full variable domain, with the rest looked up from reference TRBV7-9 and TRBJ2-7, is DTGVSQNPRHKITKRGQNVTFRCDPISEHNRLYWYRQTLGQGPEFLTYFQNEAQLEKSRLLSDRFSAERPKGSFSTLEIQRTEQGDSAMYLCASSLAGSFNEQYFGPGTRLTVT.

Regarding this clonotype: This may be a read error, as it is one base from a much larger clone. The gene calls are TRBV30 and TRBJ2-1, with 8 bases fitting TRBD2. Germline CDR1 GTSNPN, CDR2 SVGIG (reference sequence). The CDR3 contains 14 residues. CDR3 nucleotide sequence: TGTACCTGGTCTTACGGGGGGGCCTCGTATGAGCAGTTCTTC. Translating it yields CTWSYGGASYEQFF.

This rearrangement joins TRBV27 to TRBJ1-6, with D perhaps TRBD1 (6 bases). Germline CDR1 reads MNHEY; CDR2 reads SMNVEV (reference sequence). V lost 3 bases and J 13 bases, leaving 13 bases between the germline ends. The CDR3 sequence is 13 residues long. CDR3 residues: CASSFAGAGPLHF. DNA for the CDR3: TGTGCCAGCAGTTTTGCAGGGGCCGGTCCCCTCCACTTT.

This chain joins TRBV30 and TRBJ2-3; the D is unclear. The CDR3 is 15 residues long. The germline CDR1 and CDR2 sequences are GTSNPN and SVGIG (reference sequence). The V gene lost 2 bases and the J gene lost 0 bases, with 12 bases spanning the gap. The CDR3 loop reads CAWSPLALSTDTQYF. CDR3 DNA: TGTGCCTGGAGTCCTCTGGCCCTTAGCACAGATACGCAGTATTTT.

In this sample, this clonotype turned up a few times. The junction departs from germline at one end; a sequencing error may be responsible. The V gene is TRBV12-3 or TRBV12-4, the J gene TRBJ2-3, with D possibly TRBD1 on 5 matching bases. The CDR3 is 13 residues long. The CDR3 is CASSIAGPDTQYF. The CDR3, as DNA: TGTGCCAGCAGTATAGCAGGGCCAGATACGCAGTATTTT.

This clonotype was counted a single time. A much larger clone differs from this one at a single base, so this may be a read error. The V call is TRBV7-6, the J call TRBJ2-5; D is possibly TRBD2 (6 bases). The germline CDR1 and CDR2 sequences are SGHVS and FNYEAQ. Trimming stripped 0 bases from V and 11 bases from J, with 16 bases between. This CDR3 is 14 amino acids long. The CDR3 sequence is CASSLAQTRTEQYF. The CDR3 DNA sequence: TGTGCCAGCAGCTTAGCGCAGACTAGGACTGAGCAGTACTTC.

This clonotype was seen many times. The gene calls are TRBV5-1 and TRBJ2-7, with D possibly matching TRBD2 (6 bases). This CDR3 is 14 amino acids long. Germline CDR1 and CDR2: SGHRS and YFSETQ. The V end lost 3 bases, the J end lost 2 bases, and 12 bases lay between the germline ends. The CDR3 loop reads CASSSLATPYEQYF. CDR3 nucleotide sequence: TGCGCCAGCAGCTCACTAGCTACTCCCTACGAGCAGTACTTC.

This clonotype has only a few counts. This chain uses TRBV5-1 with TRBJ2-3, with D maybe TRBD2 (5 bases). This CDR3 spans 17 amino acids. CDR1 is SGHRS, CDR2 YFSETQ, per germline. The ends were cut back, 3 bases at V and 2 bases at J, with 19 bases in the middle. DNA for the CDR3: TGCGCCAGCAGCTCAGTTGGCCGCGGGCCGACCACAGATACGCAGTATTTT. It encodes CASSSVGRGPTTDTQYF.